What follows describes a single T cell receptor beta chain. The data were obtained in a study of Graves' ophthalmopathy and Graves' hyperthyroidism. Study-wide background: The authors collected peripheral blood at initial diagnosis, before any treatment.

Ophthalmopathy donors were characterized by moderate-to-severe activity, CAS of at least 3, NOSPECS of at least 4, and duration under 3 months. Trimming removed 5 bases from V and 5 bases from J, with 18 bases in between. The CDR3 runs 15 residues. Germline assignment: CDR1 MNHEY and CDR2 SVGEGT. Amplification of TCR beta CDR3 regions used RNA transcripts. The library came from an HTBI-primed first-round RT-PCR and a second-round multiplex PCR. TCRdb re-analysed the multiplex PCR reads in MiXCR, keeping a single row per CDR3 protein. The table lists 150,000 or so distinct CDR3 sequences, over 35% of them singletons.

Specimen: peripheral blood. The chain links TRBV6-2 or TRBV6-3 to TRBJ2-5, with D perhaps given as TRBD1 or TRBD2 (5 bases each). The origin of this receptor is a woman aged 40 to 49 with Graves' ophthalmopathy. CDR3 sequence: CASSRGALEGETQYF. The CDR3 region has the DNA TGTGCCAGCAGTCGAGGGGCCCTAGAAGGGGAGACCCAGTACTTC.